This entry describes one TCR beta chain. This may stem from a read error, because a much larger clone lies one nucleotide away. Germline V lookup: CDR1 MNHEY, CDR2 SMNVEV (reference sequence). There are 12 residues in the CDR3. The data derive from a study of molecular identifiers for immune sequencing clone quantification. One entry per CDR3 protein, called by TCRdb with MiXCR from the PCR reads. Of 400,000 to 600,000 distinct CDR3 sequences in the sample, 20% to 25% were seen once. Libraries from naive CD8 cells were generated from about 20,000 to 1,000,000 sorted cells (with 10%, 30% or 50% RNA). V and J are TRBV27 and TRBJ1-1; the D is unclear. This receptor was taken from a human donor in good health. Some libraries in this study had Jurkat cell RNA spiked in. The sequenced sample consisted of naive CD8+ T cells from blood, with Jurkat cell RNA spiked in. Subset: FACS-sorted CD8+CD4-CCR7+CD45RA+ naive T cells. CDR3 loop: CASIAGSTEASF. CDR3 DNA sequence: TGTGCCAGCATTGCCGGGAGCACTGAAGCTTCCTTT.